The present T cell receptor (beta chain) was sequenced within a study of cytomegalovirus exposure and HLA in healthy donors. Findings and limits, study-wide: With further analysis later on, most CMV-associated TCR beta chains appeared HLA-restricted.

Remarks on this clone: The antigen remains undetermined.

Donors likely had unrecorded immune exposures despite being nominally healthy when sampled. This PCR relied on a set of 60 Vbeta primers and 13 Jbeta primers. Measured with immunoSEQ multiplex PCR; TCRdb has only the in-frame clones, and not every one. The sample holds about 130,000 clones, 76% seen once. Sequenced: PBMCs. The receptor was isolated from a man between 50 and 59 years old in good health and CMV-seronegative.

The CDR3 is CATSTGSTDTQYF. The CDR3 nucleotides are TGTGCCACTTCGACGGGGTCCACAGATACGCAGTATTTT. V usage is TRBV11-1 and J usage is TRBJ2-3, with a weak D call TRBD2 (5 bases). CDR1 SGHAT and CDR2 FQDESV come from the germline V gene (reference sequence). The V end lost 10 bases, the J end lost 2 bases, and 13 bases lay between the germline ends. This CDR3 is 13 amino acids long.